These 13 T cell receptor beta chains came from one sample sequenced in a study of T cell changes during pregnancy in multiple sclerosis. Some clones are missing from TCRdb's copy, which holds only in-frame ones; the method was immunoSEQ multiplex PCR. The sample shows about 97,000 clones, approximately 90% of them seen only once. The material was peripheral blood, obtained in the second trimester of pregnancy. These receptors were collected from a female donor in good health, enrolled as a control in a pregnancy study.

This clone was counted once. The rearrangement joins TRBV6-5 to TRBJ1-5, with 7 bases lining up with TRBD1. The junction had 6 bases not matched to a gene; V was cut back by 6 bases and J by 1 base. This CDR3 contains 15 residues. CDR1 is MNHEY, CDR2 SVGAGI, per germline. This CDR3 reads CASRPNRGSNQPQHF. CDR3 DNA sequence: TGTGCCAGCAGACCTAACAGGGGAAGCAATCAGCCCCAGCATTTT.

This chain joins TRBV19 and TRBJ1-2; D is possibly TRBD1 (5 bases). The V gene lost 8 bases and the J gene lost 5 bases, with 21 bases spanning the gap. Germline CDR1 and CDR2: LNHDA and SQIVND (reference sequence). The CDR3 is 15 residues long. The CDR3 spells CASLRGVLAFYGYTF. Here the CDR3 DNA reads TGTGCCAGTCTTCGGGGGGTACTGGCGTTTTATGGCTACACCTTC.

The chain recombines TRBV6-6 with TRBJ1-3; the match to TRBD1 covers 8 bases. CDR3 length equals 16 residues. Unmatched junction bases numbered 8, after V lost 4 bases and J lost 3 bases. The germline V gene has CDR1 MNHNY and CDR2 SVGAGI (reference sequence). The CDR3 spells CASSSARDRFGNTIYF. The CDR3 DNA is TGTGCCAGCAGTTCAGCCCGGGACAGGTTTGGAAACACCATATATTTT.

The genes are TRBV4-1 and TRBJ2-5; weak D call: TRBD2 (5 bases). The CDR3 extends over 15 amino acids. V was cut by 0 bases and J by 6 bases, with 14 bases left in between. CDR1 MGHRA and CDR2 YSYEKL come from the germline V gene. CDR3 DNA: TGCGCCAGCAGCCAAGAGTCACTAGATTCCCAGACCCAGTACTTC. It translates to CASSQESLDSQTQYF.

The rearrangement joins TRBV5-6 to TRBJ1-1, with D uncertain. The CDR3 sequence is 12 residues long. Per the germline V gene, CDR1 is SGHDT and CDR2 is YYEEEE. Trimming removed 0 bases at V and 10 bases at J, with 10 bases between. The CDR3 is CASSLAREVAFF. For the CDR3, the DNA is TGTGCCAGCAGCTTGGCTCGTGAGGTAGCTTTCTTT.

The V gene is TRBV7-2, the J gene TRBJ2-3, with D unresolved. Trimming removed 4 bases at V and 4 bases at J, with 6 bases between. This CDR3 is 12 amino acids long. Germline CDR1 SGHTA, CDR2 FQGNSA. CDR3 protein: CASSSLADTQYF. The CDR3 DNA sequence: TGTGCCAGCAGCTCCTTAGCAGATACGCAGTATTTT.

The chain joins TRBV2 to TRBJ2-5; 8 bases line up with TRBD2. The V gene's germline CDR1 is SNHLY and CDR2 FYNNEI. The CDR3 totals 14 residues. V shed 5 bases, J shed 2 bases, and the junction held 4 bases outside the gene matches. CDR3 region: CASSRSSGQETQYF. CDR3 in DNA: TGTGCCAGCAGTAGGTCTAGCGGGCAAGAGACCCAGTACTTC.

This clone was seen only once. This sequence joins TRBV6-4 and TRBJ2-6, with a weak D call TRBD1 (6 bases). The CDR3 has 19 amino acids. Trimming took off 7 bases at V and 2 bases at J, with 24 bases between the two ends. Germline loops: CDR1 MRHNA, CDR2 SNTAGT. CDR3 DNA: TGTGCCAGCACCAAGGGGGTCAGCAGGTACACTGCTGGGGCCAACGTCCTGACTTTC. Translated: CASTKGVSRYTAGANVLTF.

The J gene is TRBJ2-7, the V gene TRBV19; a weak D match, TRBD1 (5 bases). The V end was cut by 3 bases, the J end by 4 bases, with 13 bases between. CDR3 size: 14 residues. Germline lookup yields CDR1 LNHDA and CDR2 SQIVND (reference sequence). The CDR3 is CASSISPGSYEQYF. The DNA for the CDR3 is TGTGCCAGTAGTATTAGTCCAGGGTCTTACGAGCAGTACTTC.

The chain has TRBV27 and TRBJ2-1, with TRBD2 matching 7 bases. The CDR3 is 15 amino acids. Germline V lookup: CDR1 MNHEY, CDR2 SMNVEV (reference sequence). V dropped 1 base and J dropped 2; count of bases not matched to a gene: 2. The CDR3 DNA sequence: TGTGCCAGCAGTTTATATCGGGGGGCCTACAATGAGCAGTTCTTC. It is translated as CASSLYRGAYNEQFF.

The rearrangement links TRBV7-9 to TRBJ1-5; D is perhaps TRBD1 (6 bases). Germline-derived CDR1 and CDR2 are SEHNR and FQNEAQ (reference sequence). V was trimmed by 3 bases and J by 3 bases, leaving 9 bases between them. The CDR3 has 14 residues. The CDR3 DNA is TGTGCCAGCAGCTTGACAGGAGACAATCAGCCCCAGCATTTT. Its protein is CASSLTGDNQPQHF.

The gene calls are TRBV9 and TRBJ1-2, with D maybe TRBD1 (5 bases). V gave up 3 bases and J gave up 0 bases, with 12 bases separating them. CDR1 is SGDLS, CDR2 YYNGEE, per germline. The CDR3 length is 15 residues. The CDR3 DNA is TGTGCCAGCAGCGCCGGGGCGGGGGCTAACTATGGCTACACCTTC. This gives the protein CASSAGAGANYGYTF.

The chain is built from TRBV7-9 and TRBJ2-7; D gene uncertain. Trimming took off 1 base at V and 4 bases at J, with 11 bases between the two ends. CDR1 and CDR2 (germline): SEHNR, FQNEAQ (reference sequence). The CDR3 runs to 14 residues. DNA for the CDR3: TGTGCCAGCAGCTTAGGAGGTATGGCTTACGAGCAGTACTTC. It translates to CASSLGGMAYEQYF.